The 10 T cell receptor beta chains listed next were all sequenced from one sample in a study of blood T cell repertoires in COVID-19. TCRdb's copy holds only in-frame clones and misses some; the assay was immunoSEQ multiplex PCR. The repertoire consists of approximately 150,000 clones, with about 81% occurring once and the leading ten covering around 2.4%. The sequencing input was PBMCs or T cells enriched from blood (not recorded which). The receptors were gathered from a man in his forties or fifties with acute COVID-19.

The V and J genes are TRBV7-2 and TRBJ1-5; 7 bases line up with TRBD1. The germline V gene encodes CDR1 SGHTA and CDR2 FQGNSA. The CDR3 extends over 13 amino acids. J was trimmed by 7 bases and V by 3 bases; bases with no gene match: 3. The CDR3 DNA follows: TGTGCCAGCAGCTTCGACAGGGAACAGCCCCAGCATTTT. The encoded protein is CASSFDREQPQHF.

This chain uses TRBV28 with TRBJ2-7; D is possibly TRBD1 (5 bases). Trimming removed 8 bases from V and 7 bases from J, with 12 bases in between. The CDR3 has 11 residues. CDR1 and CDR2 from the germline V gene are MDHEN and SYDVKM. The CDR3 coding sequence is TGTGCCAGCGGGGCGGTGCGTGAGCAGTACTTC. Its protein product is CASGAVREQYF. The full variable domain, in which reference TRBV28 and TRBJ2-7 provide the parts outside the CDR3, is DVKVTQSSRYLVKRTGEKVFLECVQDMDHENMFWYRQDPGLGLRLIYFSYDVKMKEKGDIPEGYSVSREKKERFSLILESASTNQTSMYLCASGAVREQYFGPGTRLTVT.

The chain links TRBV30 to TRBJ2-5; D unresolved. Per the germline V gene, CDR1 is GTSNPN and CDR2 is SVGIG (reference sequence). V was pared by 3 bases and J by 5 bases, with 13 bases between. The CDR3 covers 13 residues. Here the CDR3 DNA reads TGTGCCTGGAGCCGAGGAGCCGTGGAGACCCAGTACTTC. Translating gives CAWSRGAVETQYF.

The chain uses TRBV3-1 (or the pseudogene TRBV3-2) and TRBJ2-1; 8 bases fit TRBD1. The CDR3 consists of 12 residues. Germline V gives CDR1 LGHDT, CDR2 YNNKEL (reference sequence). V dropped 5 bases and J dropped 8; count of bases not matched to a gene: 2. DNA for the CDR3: TGTGCCAGCAGCTGGGACAGGTATGAGCAGTTCTTC. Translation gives CASSWDRYEQFF.

The CDR3, as DNA: TGCGCCAGCAGCTTCGGGCGGGGAAAAGAGACCCAGTACTTC. It yields the protein CASSFGRGKETQYF. This chain uses TRBV5-1 with TRBJ2-5; the D gene is possibly TRBD2 (6 bases). Germline CDR1 reads SGHRS; CDR2 reads YFSETQ. The CDR3 is 14 residues long. Trimming removed 2 bases from V and 3 bases from J, with 11 bases in between.

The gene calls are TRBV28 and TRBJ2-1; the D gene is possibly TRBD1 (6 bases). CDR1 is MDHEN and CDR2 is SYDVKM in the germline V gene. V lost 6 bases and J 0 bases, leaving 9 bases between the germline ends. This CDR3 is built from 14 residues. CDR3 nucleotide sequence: TGTGCCAGCAGGAAGGGGGTCTCCTACAATGAGCAGTTCTTC. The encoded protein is CASRKGVSYNEQFF.

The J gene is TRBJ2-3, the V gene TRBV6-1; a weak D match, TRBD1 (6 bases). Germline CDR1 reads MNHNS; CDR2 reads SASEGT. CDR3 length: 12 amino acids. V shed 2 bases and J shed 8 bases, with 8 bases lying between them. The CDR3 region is CASSELRGTQYF. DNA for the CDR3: TGTGCCAGCAGTGAACTCAGGGGTACGCAGTATTTT.

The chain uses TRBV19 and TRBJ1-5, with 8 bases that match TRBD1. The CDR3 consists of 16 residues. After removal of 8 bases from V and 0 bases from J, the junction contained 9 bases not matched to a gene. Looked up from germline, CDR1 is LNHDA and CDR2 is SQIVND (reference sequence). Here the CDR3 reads CASGYLGQVSNQPQHF. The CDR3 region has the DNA TGTGCCAGTGGATACTTGGGACAGGTTAGCAATCAGCCCCAGCATTTT.

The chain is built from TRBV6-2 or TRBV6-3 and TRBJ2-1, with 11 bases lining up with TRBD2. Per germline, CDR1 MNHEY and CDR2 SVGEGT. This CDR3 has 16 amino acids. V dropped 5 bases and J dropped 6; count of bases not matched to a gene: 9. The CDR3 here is CASSRIAGGPPNEQFF. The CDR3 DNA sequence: TGTGCCAGCAGTCGAATAGCGGGAGGGCCCCCCAATGAGCAGTTCTTC.

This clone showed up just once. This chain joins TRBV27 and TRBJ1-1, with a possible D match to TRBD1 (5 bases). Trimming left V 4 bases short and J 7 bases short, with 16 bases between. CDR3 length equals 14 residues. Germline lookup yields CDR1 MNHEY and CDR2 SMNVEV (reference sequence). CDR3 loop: CASSYAGREGEAFF. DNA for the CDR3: TGTGCCAGCAGTTACGCAGGGCGGGAAGGTGAAGCTTTCTTT.